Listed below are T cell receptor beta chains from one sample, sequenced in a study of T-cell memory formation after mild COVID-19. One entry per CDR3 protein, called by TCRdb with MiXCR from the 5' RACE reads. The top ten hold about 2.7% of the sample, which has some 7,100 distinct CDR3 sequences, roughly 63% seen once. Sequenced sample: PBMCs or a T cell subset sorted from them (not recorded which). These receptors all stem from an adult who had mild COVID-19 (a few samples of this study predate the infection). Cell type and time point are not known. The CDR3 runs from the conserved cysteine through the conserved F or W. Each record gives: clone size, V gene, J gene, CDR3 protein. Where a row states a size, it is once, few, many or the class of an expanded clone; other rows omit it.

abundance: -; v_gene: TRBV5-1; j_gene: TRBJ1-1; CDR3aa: CASSWRGVNTEAFF
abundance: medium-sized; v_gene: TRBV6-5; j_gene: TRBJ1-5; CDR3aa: CASSYSVPSNQPQHF
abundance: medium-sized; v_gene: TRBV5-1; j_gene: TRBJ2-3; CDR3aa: CASSFGRGPDTQYF
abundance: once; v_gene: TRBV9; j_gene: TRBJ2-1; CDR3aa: CASSLRGIEQFF
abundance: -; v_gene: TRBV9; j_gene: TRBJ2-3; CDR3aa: CASSPQRTAQYF
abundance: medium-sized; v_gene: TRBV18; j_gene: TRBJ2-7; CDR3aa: CASSPQEASGTYEQYF
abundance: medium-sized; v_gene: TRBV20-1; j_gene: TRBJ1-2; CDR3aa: CSARGTVDYTF
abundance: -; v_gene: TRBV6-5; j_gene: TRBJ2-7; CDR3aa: CASRGGLMFSYEQYF
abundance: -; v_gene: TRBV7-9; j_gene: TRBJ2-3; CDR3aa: CASRRDSHTDTQYF
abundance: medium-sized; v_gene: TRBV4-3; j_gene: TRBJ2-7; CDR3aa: CASSLGSSGSEQYF
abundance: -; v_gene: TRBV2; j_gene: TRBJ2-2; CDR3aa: CASSEGLVKGELFF
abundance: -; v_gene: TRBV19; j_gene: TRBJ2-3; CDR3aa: CASSMRSAGIDTQYF
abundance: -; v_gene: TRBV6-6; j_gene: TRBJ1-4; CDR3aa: CASSHSLQGTATNEKLFF
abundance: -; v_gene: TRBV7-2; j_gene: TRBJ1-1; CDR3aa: CASSPTPGIPEAFF
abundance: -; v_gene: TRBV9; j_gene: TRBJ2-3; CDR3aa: CASSDTGLLGGTDTQYF
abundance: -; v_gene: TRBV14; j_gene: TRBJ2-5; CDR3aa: CASSLGTRETQYF
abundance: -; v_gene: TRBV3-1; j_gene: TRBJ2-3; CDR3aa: CASSPGPQPSTDTQYF
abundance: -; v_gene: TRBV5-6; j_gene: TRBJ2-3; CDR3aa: CASSWVMGGGTDTQYF
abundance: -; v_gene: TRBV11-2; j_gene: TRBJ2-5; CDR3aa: CASSLDPLQGRETQYF
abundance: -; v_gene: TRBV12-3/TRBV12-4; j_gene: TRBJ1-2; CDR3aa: CASSQNPPGGYTF
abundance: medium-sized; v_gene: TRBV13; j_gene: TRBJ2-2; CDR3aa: CASSISALTGVNTGELFF
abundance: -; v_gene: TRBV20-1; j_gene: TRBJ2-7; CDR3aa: CSAEPGDGSYEQYF
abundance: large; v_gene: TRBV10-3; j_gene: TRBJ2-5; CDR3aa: CAISLRGSIPETQYF
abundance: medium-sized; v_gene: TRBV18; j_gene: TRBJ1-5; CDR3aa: CASSPLRTGGGNQPQHF
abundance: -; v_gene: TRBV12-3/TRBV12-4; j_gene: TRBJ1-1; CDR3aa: CASSYRDGLKNTEAFF
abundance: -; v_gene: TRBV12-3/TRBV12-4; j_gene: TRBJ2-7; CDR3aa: CASSSGGEGYEQYF
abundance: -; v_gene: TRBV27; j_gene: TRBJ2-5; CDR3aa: CASRTYSGGARETQYF
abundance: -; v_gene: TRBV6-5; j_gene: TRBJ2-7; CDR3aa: CASMRRDRAYEQYF